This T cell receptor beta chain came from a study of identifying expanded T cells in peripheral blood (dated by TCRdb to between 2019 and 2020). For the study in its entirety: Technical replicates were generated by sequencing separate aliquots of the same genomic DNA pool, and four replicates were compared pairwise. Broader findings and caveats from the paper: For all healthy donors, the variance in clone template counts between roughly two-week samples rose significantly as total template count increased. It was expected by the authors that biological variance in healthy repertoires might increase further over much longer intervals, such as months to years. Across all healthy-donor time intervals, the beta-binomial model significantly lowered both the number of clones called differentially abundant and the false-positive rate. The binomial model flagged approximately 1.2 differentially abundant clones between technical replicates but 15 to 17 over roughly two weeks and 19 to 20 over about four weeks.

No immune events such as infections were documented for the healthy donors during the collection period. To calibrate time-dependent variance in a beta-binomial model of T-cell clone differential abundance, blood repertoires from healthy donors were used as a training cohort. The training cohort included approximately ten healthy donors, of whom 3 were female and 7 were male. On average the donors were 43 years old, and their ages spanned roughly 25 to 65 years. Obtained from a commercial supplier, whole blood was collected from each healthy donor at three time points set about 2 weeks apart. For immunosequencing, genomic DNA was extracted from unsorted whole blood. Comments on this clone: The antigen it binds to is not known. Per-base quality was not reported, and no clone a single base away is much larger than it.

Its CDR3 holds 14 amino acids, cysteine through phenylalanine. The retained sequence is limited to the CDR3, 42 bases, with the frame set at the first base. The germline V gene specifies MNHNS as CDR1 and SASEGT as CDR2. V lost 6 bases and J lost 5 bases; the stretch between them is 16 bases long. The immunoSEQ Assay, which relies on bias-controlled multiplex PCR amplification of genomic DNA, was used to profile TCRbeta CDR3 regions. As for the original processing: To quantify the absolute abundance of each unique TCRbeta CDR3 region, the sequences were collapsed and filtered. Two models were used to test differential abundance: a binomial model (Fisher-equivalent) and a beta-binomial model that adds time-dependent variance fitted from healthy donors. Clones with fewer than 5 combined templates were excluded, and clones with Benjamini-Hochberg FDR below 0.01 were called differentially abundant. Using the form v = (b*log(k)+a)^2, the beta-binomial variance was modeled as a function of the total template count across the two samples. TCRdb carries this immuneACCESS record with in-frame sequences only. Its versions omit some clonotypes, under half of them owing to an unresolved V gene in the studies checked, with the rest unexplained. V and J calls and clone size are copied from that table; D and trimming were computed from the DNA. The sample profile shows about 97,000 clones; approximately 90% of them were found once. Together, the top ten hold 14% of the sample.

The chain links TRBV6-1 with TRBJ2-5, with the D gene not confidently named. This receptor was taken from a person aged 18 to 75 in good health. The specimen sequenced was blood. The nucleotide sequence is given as TGTGCCAGCAGCGTCTCTGTAGCAAGTGAGACCCAGTACTTC. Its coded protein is CASSVSVASETQYF.